The present T cell receptor beta chain was sequenced within a study of blood T cell repertoires in COVID-19 (dated by TCRdb to the early 2020s). Some background on the complete study: Samples covering the acute and convalescent phases of COVID-19 were provided by collaborators in the United States, Italy and Spain. The repertoires were released in a freely available public database intended as a resource for research on the immune response to SARS-CoV-2. The prospective study material was composed of cDNA or gDNA derived from T cells, B-cell-depleted T cells, or PBMCs. HLA class I and class II types, where available, came from metadata supplied by the sample provider rather than from assay-based typing. The sample metadata nearly always contained a de-identified subject ID, COVID-19 status, age in years and sex. Samples were obtained from the ongoing ImmuneRACE study (first 160 participants) and from over 1,000 subjects provided by 6 global collaborators. Deeply sampled blood TCRbeta repertoires from subjects exposed to, actively infected with, or recovered from COVID-19 were included in the dataset.

From cysteine to phenylalanine, the CDR3 is 17 amino acids long. Just CDR3 DNA is preserved here, 51 bases in frame from base 1. CDR1 and CDR2 are drawn from the germline V gene (reference sequence): LNHDA, SQIVND. The junction shows trimming of 2 bases on V and 0 bases on J, and the gene matches do not reach 10 bases of it. TCRbeta CDR3 regions were amplified from genomic DNA by means of the immunoSEQ Assay, a bias-controlled multiplex PCR. On the study's bioinformatics: Within the assay, amplification of reference gene primers was used to estimate how many nucleated cells each sample contained. To quantify the absolute abundance of each unique TCRbeta CDR3 rearrangement, sequence reads were collapsed and filtered. Productive Simpson clonality was computed per sample as the square root of Simpson's diversity index over productive rearrangements. The table was pulled from immuneACCESS by TCRdb, which kept in-frame rearrangements only. Such tables lose some clones; where checked, under half of the loss comes from unresolved V genes, and the rest has no known cause. V and J calls and clone size are as listed in that table; D and trimming were resolved from the DNA. Counted in this sample were about 390,000 clones; approximately 87% of them appeared once. The ten largest clonotypes hold 2.3% of the sample.

At one collaborating source in Seattle, patients were enrolled during active infection and were followed longitudinally through the course of disease. Each collaborating institution followed its own protocols to collect whole blood in K2EDTA tubes. Collaborator samples were shipped for TCRbeta analysis as frozen whole blood, isolated PBMCs, or DNA extracted from either sample type. General study outcomes and caveats: Clinical and demographic metadata were provided uncurated, with the amount varying by source and participant.

This clone is a singleton in its sample. Its antigen target is currently unknown. No per-base quality is available; no much larger clone lies one base away. Rearrangement joined TRBV19 to TRBJ2-7, with TRBD2 matching 7 junction bases. Sequences were obtained from peripheral blood. The clonotype was recovered from a woman aged 60 to 75 with COVID-19, enrolled during active disease. In nucleotide form, the sequence is TGTGCCAGTAGTATATGGGAGGGCGGGGCTTACTCCTACGAGCAGTACTTC. It codes for CASSIWEGGAYSYEQYF. The entire variable domain, with the stretches around the CDR3 drawn from the reference TRBV19 and TRBJ2-7 proteins, is DGGITQSPKYLFRKEGQNVTLSCEQNLNHDAMYWYRQDPGQGLRLIYYSQIVNDFQKGDIAEGYSVSREKKESFPLTVTSAQKNPTAFYLCASSIWEGGAYSYEQYFGPGTRLTVT.